This is a list of T cell receptor beta chains from one sample in a study of blood T cell repertoires in COVID-19. The repertoire was sequenced with immunoSEQ multiplex PCR; TCRdb's copy has only in-frame clones and lacks some. The sample includes approximately 70,000 clones, roughly 90% seen only once; the top ten take approximately 2.4%. Sample: peripheral blood. The receptors shown here come from a man in his fifties with COVID-19, enrolled during active disease. CDR3s include the opening cysteine and the closing phenylalanine or tryptophan. A D gene is named only where the DNA matches it firmly. Size is stated for part of the rows, as once, few or many counts, or as a class when the clone is expanded.

d_gene	abundance	v_gene	j_gene	CDR3nt	CDR3aa
TRBD2	.	TRBV18	TRBJ2-7	TGTGCCAGCTCACCAACTAGCGGGATCGACGAGCAGTACTTC	CASSPTSGIDEQYF
TRBD1	.	TRBV28	TRBJ1-2	TGTGCCAGCAGTTTGACAGGGGTCTATGGCTACACCTTC	CASSLTGVYGYTF
.	.	TRBV4-1	TRBJ1-4	TGCGCCAGCAGACCAACAGGGTTTAATGAAAAACTGTTTTTT	CASRPTGFNEKLFF
TRBD2	.	TRBV19	TRBJ2-3	TGTGCCAGTAGTATGACTAGCGGTACCGGGGCCGATACGCAGTATTTT	CASSMTSGTGADTQYF
.	.	TRBV15	TRBJ1-1	TGTGCCACCTCGACAAACTCTGAAGCTTTCTTT	CATSTNSEAFF
.	.	TRBV6-5	TRBJ2-2	TGTGCCAGCAGTTACCTAATTGCGGGAACCGGGGAGCTGTTTTTT	CASSYLIAGTGELFF
.	once	TRBV19	TRBJ2-3	TGTGCCAGTAGTTCTGAGACTAGCACAGATACGCAGTATTTT	CASSSETSTDTQYF
TRBD2	.	TRBV30	TRBJ2-7	TGTGCCTGGAGGGCTAGACTAGCGGGAGGAGCGGATTACGAGCAGTACTTC	CAWRARLAGGADYEQYF
.	.	TRBV20-1	TRBJ2-7	TGCAGTGCTCCGGGATGGGGGGTAGGCGACTTC	CSAPGWGVGDF
TRBD1	.	TRBV18	TRBJ2-5	TGTGCCAGCTCACCCCGGGACAGGGAGGTCGGGGAGACCCAGTACTTC	CASSPRDREVGETQYF
.	.	TRBV10-3	TRBJ2-7	TGTGCCATCAGTGAATTCGACACCTCCTACGAGCAGTACTTC	CAISEFDTSYEQYF
.	.	TRBV4-1	TRBJ2-6	TGCGCCAGCAGACCCACAGGGACAGGGGCCAACGTCCTGACTTTC	CASRPTGTGANVLTF
TRBD2	.	TRBV11-2	TRBJ2-1	TGTGCCAGCACTGGGAGGACTAGCGGGAGGTGGGAGCAGTTCTTC	CASTGRTSGRWEQFF
TRBD1	.	TRBV5-1	TRBJ2-7	TGCGCCAGCAGCTGGACAGGGTACGAGCAGTACTTC	CASSWTGYEQYF
TRBD1	.	TRBV24-1	TRBJ2-3	TGTGCCACCAGTGATTTTAAGGGGGCGGGTACAGATACGCAGTATTTT	CATSDFKGAGTDTQYF
TRBD1	.	TRBV18	TRBJ1-4	TGTGCCAGCTCACCACCGGGACAGGGGGGAACTAATGAAAAACTGTTTTTT	CASSPPGQGGTNEKLFF
TRBD2	.	TRBV19	TRBJ2-5	TGTGCCAGCCAATCTAGCGGGAGAGGAGTGGAGACCCAGTACTTC	CASQSSGRGVETQYF
TRBD1	few	TRBV10-1	TRBJ2-6	TGCGCCAGCAGTGAGAGGGGGCCTGGGGCCAACGTCCTGACTTTC	CASSERGPGANVLTF
TRBD1	.	TRBV19	TRBJ2-5	TGTGCCAGTAGTATGGGGGACAGGGCACTCCAAGAGACCCAGTACTTC	CASSMGDRALQETQYF
.	.	TRBV28	TRBJ2-6	TGTGCCAGCAGTTTATTAGGTGGAGGATCCGCCAGCTCTGGGGCCAACGTCCTGACTTTC	CASSLLGGGSASSGANVLTF
TRBD1	.	TRBV11-2	TRBJ2-2	TGTGCCAGCAGCCTGACAGGGGTCACCGGGGAGCTGTTTTTT	CASSLTGVTGELFF
TRBD2	.	TRBV7-2	TRBJ2-2	TGTGCCAGCAGCTTCCAAAGCGGGAGAGGCGCCGGGGAGCTGTTTTTT	CASSFQSGRGAGELFF
.	.	TRBV11-2	TRBJ1-5	TGTGCCAGCAGCTTAACAGGGAATAGCAATCAGCCCCAGCATTTT	CASSLTGNSNQPQHF
.	.	TRBV28	TRBJ2-3	TGTGCCAGCAGTTTGGCGGCGGGAACAGATACGCAGTATTTT	CASSLAAGTDTQYF
.	.	TRBV12-3/TRBV12-4	TRBJ2-7	TGTGCCAGCGCCCTGGGGGCAGGAGGAGAGCAGTACTTC	CASALGAGGEQYF
.	.	TRBV27	TRBJ2-3	TGTGCCAGCAGTTTTTCAGGAAACACAGATACGCAGTATTTT	CASSFSGNTDTQYF
.	.	TRBV6-5	TRBJ2-1	TGTGCCAGCAGTCGGGGGTACAATGAGCAGTTCTTC	CASSRGYNEQFF
.	.	TRBV20-1	TRBJ1-1	TGCAGTGCTAGAGGAGAGGGTGAAGCTTTCTTT	CSARGEGEAFF
.	.	TRBV9	TRBJ2-2	TGTGCCAGCAGCCCCCCGGGTTTAAACACCGGGGAGCTGTTTTTT	CASSPPGLNTGELFF
.	.	TRBV7-3	TRBJ1-1	TGTGCCAGCAGCCGGAGGGGCGGCACTGAAGCTTTCTTT	CASSRRGGTEAFF
.	.	TRBV6-6	TRBJ1-4	TGTGCCAGCAGTCCGACCCGGGACAAGCTGTTTTTT	CASSPTRDKLFF
.	.	TRBV9	TRBJ2-2	TGTGCCAGCAGCGTCGCAGGGGGGAGGGAGCTGTTTTTT	CASSVAGGRELFF
.	.	TRBV5-1	TRBJ1-1	TGCGCCAGCAGCTGGCGACAACAGACTGAAGCTTTCTTT	CASSWRQQTEAFF
TRBD1	.	TRBV20-1	TRBJ2-5	TGCAGTACAGGGGGAGAGACCCAGTACTTC	CSTGGETQYF
.	.	TRBV19	TRBJ1-1	TGTGCCAGTAGGGAGGCTGGGGAGACTGAAGCTTTCTTT	CASREAGETEAFF
.	.	TRBV5-1	TRBJ1-3	TGCGCCAGCAGCGAGAGTAGAGGAAACACCATATATTTT	CASSESRGNTIYF
TRBD2	.	TRBV13	TRBJ2-3	TGTGCCAGCAGCATTAGCGGGAGAACAGATACGCAGTATTTT	CASSISGRTDTQYF
.	once	TRBV24-1	TRBJ1-5	TGTGCCACCAGTGATACGAGGAGAGGTGACAATCAGCCCCAGCATTTT	CATSDTRRGDNQPQHF
TRBD1	few	TRBV6-2/TRBV6-3	TRBJ2-3	TGTGCCAGCAGTTACTCTACCGGGACAGGGGGCTCCACAGATACGCAGTATTTT	CASSYSTGTGGSTDTQYF
.	.	TRBV9	TRBJ1-4	TGTGCCAGCAGCTTCACCGGGACTACTAATGAAAAACTGTTTTTT	CASSFTGTTNEKLFF